The 20 T cell receptor beta chains reported below all come from one sample, sequenced in a study of blood T cell repertoires in COVID-19. Clones were sequenced by immunoSEQ multiplex PCR, and TCRdb holds only the in-frame ones, with some missing. The sample holds tens of thousands of clones; roughly four fifths are singletons and the top ten take around 5%. Sequenced input: peripheral blood. The receptor source for this set is a man older than 75 with COVID-19, enrolled during active disease.

The chain employs TRBV3-1 (or the pseudogene TRBV3-2) and TRBJ1-2; D call uncertain. Germline V gives CDR1 LGHDT, CDR2 YNNKEL (reference sequence). Between the trimmed V and J ends, which lost 1 base and 4 bases, there was a span of 13 bases. The length of the CDR3 is 15 residues. The CDR3 region is CASSQGLSEAYGYTF. CDR3 coding DNA: TGTGCCAGCAGCCAAGGACTGTCGGAAGCCTATGGCTACACCTTC.

The rearrangement uses TRBV11-2 and TRBJ2-7; D is undetermined. The CDR3 covers 13 residues. V shed 1 base and J shed 5 bases, with 9 bases lying between them. Germline lookup yields CDR1 SGHAT and CDR2 FQNNGV. The CDR3 DNA reads as TGTGCCAGCAGCTTAGCCCTTTCTCACGAGCAGTACTTC. This gives the protein CASSLALSHEQYF.

The chain carries TRBV3-1 (or the pseudogene TRBV3-2) and TRBJ2-1, with a possible D match to TRBD1 (6 bases). Deletions cut 3 bases from V and 1 base from J, with 13 bases between. Germline-derived CDR1 and CDR2 are LGHDT and YNNKEL (reference sequence). This CDR3 has 16 residues. The CDR3 is CASSHLPQGSYNEQFF. CDR3 sequence (DNA): TGTGCCAGCAGCCATTTACCTCAGGGGTCCTACAATGAGCAGTTCTTC.

This clone was detected only once. J is TRBJ2-5 and V is TRBV15; TRBD1 might be the D (6 bases). Trimming shortened V by 2 bases and J by 3 bases, and 13 bases separated the two germline ends. This CDR3 is built from 15 residues. Germline CDR1 is LNHNV and CDR2 is YYDKDF (reference sequence). CDR3 loop: CATSRSRTDKETQYF. CDR3 sequence (DNA): TGTGCCACCAGCAGAAGCCGGACAGACAAAGAGACCCAGTACTTC.

Comments on this clone: The same CDR3 is also encoded by other DNA sequences in this sample. CDR3 coding DNA: TGTGCCAGCTCACCCCCTACTCGACAGGGGGCTTCTGGCTACACCTTC. As protein: CASSPPTRQGASGYTF. The chain recombines TRBV18 with TRBJ1-2; 10 bases are shared with TRBD1. Germline loops: CDR1 KGHSH, CDR2 LQKENI. There are 16 residues in the CDR3. After removal of 3 bases from V and 7 bases from J, the junction contained 11 bases not matched to a gene.

This chain connects TRBV12-5 to TRBJ1-1, with D tentatively TRBD1 (5 bases). V lost 7 bases and J lost 6, with 15 bases in between. The CDR3 runs to 13 residues. Looked up from germline, CDR1 is LGHNT and CDR2 is FRNRAP. The CDR3, as DNA: TGTGCTAGTGCCCCCTCAGGGTACCCTGAAGCTTTCTTT. Protein product: CASAPSGYPEAFF.

In its sample, this clone was seen a few times. The J gene is TRBJ1-2, the V gene TRBV19, with a weak D call TRBD1 (5 bases). CDR3 size: 13 residues. Germline V gene data show CDR1 as LNHDA and CDR2 as SQIVND (reference sequence). V was clipped by 1 base and J by 6 bases, with 9 bases between them. CDR3 loop: CASSIGEGDGYTF. CDR3 sequence (DNA): TGTGCCAGTAGTATAGGCGAAGGGGATGGCTACACCTTC.

The count of this clone is one. The rearrangement joins TRBV5-1 to TRBJ1-6, with 7 bases fitting TRBD1. V shed 4 bases, J shed 8 bases, and the junction held 3 bases outside the gene matches. The length of the CDR3 is 13 residues. The germline V gene encodes CDR1 SGHRS and CDR2 YFSETQ. The CDR3 region is CASSTGVDSPLHF. The CDR3 bases are TGCGCCAGCAGCACAGGGGTAGATTCACCCCTCCACTTT. The full variable domain, rest sourced from reference TRBV5-1 and TRBJ1-6, is KAGVTQTPRYLIKTRGQQVTLSCSPISGHRSVSWYQQTPGQGLQFLFEYFSETQRNKGNFPGRFSGRQFSNSRSEMNVSTLELGDSALYLCASSTGVDSPLHFGNGTRLTVT.

This sequence joins TRBV28 and TRBJ1-4; the D gene is possibly TRBD1 (5 bases). The CDR3 is 15 residues long. V shed 5 bases and J shed 7 bases, with 17 bases lying between them. CDR1 is MDHEN and CDR2 is SYDVKM in the germline V gene. The CDR3: CASSPLEGRVEKLFF. The CDR3 region has the DNA TGTGCCAGCAGTCCGTTGGAGGGGCGGGTTGAAAAACTGTTTTTT. Looking up the rest from reference TRBV28 and TRBJ1-4 gives the full variable domain: DVKVTQSSRYLVKRTGEKVFLECVQDMDHENMFWYRQDPGLGLRLIYFSYDVKMKEKGDIPEGYSVSREKKERFSLILESASTNQTSMYLCASSPLEGRVEKLFFGSGTQLSVL.

Regarding this clone: Different DNA sequences within this sample yield the same CDR3. This rearrangement joins TRBV7-2 to TRBJ2-5, with D uncertain. CDR3 length equals 11 residues. Trimming took off 5 bases at V and 1 base at J, with 2 bases between the two ends. Germline V lookup: CDR1 SGHTA, CDR2 FQGNSA. Here the CDR3 reads CASSLQETQYF. The CDR3, as DNA: TGTGCCAGCAGCCTCCAAGAGACCCAGTACTTC.

V and J are TRBV7-2 and TRBJ1-2; 7 bases align to TRBD1. From germline, CDR1 is SGHTA and CDR2 FQGNSA. The CDR3 totals 15 residues. V shed 1 base, J shed 5 bases, and the junction held 7 bases outside the gene matches. CDR3 coding DNA: TGTGCCAGCAGCTTAGAAGGGGGACAGAGTTATGGCTACACCTTC. Protein sequence: CASSLEGGQSYGYTF.

DNA for the CDR3: TGTGCCAGCAGTTTATGGAGTACTGAAGCTTTCTTT. Protein sequence: CASSLWSTEAFF. The rearrangement links TRBV28 to TRBJ1-1; D uncertain. The CDR3 consists of 12 residues. CDR1 is MDHEN, CDR2 SYDVKM, per germline. V was trimmed by 0 bases and J by 5 bases, leaving 4 bases between them.

This clone has more than one count but fewer than ten. The chain couples TRBV4-2 to TRBJ2-3; 12 bases line up with TRBD2. V trimming: 1 base; J trimming: 2 bases; junction bases outside the gene matches: 1. The CDR3 runs 16 residues. In germline, CDR1 is LGHNA, CDR2 YNFKEQ. The DNA of the CDR3 is TGTGCCAGCAGCCAAGGGACTAGCGGGGTCACAGATACGCAGTATTTT. Protein product: CASSQGTSGVTDTQYF.

This rearrangement joins TRBV11-2 to TRBJ1-2, with a possible D match to TRBD1 (5 bases). This CDR3 is 15 amino acids long. CDR1 and CDR2 from the germline V gene are SGHAT and FQNNGV. The V gene lost 5 bases and the J gene lost 7 bases, with 20 bases spanning the gap. CDR3 region: CASSPGRGLDRGYTF. As DNA, the CDR3 is TGTGCCAGCAGCCCCGGTAGGGGTTTGGATCGTGGCTACACCTTC. Supplemented by reference TRBV11-2 and TRBJ1-2, the full variable domain reads EAGVAQSPRYKIIEKRQSVAFWCNPISGHATLYWYQQILGQGPKLLIQFQNNGVVDDSQLPKDRFSAERLKGVDSTLKIQPAKLEDSAVYLCASSPGRGLDRGYTFGSGTRLTVV.

The gene calls are TRBV7-8 and TRBJ2-3; 7 bases agree with TRBD2. V was clipped by 5 bases and J by 0 bases; unmatched bases: 8. Germline-derived CDR1 and CDR2 are SGHVS and FQNEAQ. This CDR3 is built from 16 residues. The chain's CDR3 is CASSLTGTTSTDTQYF. The CDR3 nucleotides read TGTGCCAGCAGCCTCACCGGGACTACTAGCACAGATACGCAGTATTTT.

The genes are TRBV5-1 and TRBJ1-2; D gene uncertain. V was pared by 5 bases and J by 4 bases, with 21 bases between. This CDR3 has 16 residues. The germline V gene has CDR1 SGHRS and CDR2 YFSETQ. As DNA, the CDR3 is TGCGCCAGCAGATACAGCGGTCGGCAGGAGAGCTATGGCTACACCTTC. Translating gives CASRYSGRQESYGYTF.

The CDR3 DNA follows: TGTGCCAGCAGTTACCGGAGGGAGGCGGGAGTGAACTACGAGCAGTACTTC. Encoded protein: CASSYRREAGVNYEQYF. This sequence joins TRBV6-2 or TRBV6-3 and TRBJ2-7, with 7 bases identical to TRBD2. Per the germline V gene, CDR1 is MNHEY and CDR2 is SVGEGT. CDR3 length equals 17 residues. J was trimmed by 3 bases and V by 2 bases; bases with no gene match: 13.

V gene TRBV29-1 combines with J gene TRBJ1-1; D not resolved. The V gene lost 1 base and the J gene lost 2 bases, with 14 bases spanning the gap. The CDR3 covers 15 residues. CDR1 is SQVTM, CDR2 ANQGSEA, per germline. The CDR3 loop reads CSVEGAGVTNTEAFF. The CDR3 bases are TGCAGCGTTGAAGGGGCCGGGGTAACTAACACTGAAGCTTTCTTT.

This chain joins TRBV19 and TRBJ2-7, with 7 bases lining up with TRBD1. The germline CDR1 and CDR2 sequences are LNHDA and SQIVND (reference sequence). CDR3 size: 15 residues. J was trimmed by 5 bases and V by 5 bases; bases with no gene match: 12. The CDR3 DNA reads TGTGCCAGTAGTTCTAGACAGGGTGAAAAAGACGAGCAGTACTTC. This translates into CASSSRQGEKDEQYF.

CDR3 protein: CASSIADRASYEQYF. The CDR3 bases are TGTGCCAGCTCCATTGCGGACAGGGCTTCCTACGAGCAGTACTTC. The gene calls are TRBV18 and TRBJ2-7, with 8 bases aligning to TRBD1. The CDR3 spans 15 residues. CDR1 and CDR2 from the germline V gene are KGHSH and LQKENI. The J segment lost 1 base and the V segment lost 6 bases, leaving 8 bases of the junction unmatched.